This passage covers 9 T cell receptor beta chains from one sample sequenced in a study of beta chain features in type 1 diabetes. Findings of the study overall: Type 1 diabetes patients had TCRB CDR3s that were shorter (moderately but significantly so) in all four CD4+ subsets.

cDNA synthesis used the whole RNA isolate, giving expressed TCRB sequences. TCRdb keeps only in-frame clones here, not all; method: immunoSEQ multiplex PCR. The sample includes about 180,000 clones, 6.5% to 9.5% seen only once; the top ten take about 0.95%. Antigens of these TCRs are unknown. Sequenced material: central memory CD4+ T cells from blood. The origin of the receptors is a woman between 40 and 55 years old with type 1 diabetes.

The V and J genes are TRBV27 and TRBJ1-2, with TRBD1 identical over 10 bases. The V and J ends lost 5 bases and 6 bases, in that order; junction bases with no gene match: 9. The CDR3 consists of 15 residues. CDR1 MNHEY and CDR2 SMNVEV come from the germline V gene (reference sequence). The CDR3 DNA reads TGTGCCAGCAGTCCAGAGACAGGGGGCTATAATGGCTACACCTTC. Translated, it gives CASSPETGGYNGYTF.

The chain joins TRBV5-6 to TRBJ1-5, with a tentative D call TRBD1 (6 bases). V was cut by 4 bases and J by 3 bases, with 14 bases left in between. The CDR3 has 15 amino acids. Looked up from germline, CDR1 is SGHDT and CDR2 is YYEEEE. The CDR3 region has the DNA TGTGCCAGCAGCAAAAGAAGGGGGTCCAATCAGCCCCAGCATTTT. This encodes CASSKRRGSNQPQHF.

This chain connects TRBV4-1 to TRBJ1-2, with 8 positions matching TRBD1. CDR1 and CDR2 from the germline V gene are MGHRA and YSYEKL. This CDR3 comprises 15 residues. V lost 1 base to trimming and J lost 0 bases; unmatched junction nucleotides: 1. CDR3 in amino acids: CASSQGTGPNYGYTF. The DNA for the CDR3 is TGCGCCAGCAGCCAAGGGACAGGGCCTAACTATGGCTACACCTTC.

This clone turned up a few times. The chain joins TRBV19 to TRBJ2-5; the match to TRBD2 covers 9 bases. The CDR3 has 13 amino acids. V shed 8 bases and J 4 bases; nucleotides not matched to a gene: 5. Germline CDR1 LNHDA, CDR2 SQIVND (reference sequence). This CDR3 is CASGPTSGETQYF. The CDR3 nucleotides are TGTGCCAGTGGTCCGACTAGCGGAGAGACCCAGTACTTC.

This clone was observed a handful of times. The chain has TRBV19 and TRBJ2-5, with 8 positions matching TRBD1. In germline, CDR1 is LNHDA, CDR2 SQIVND (reference sequence). CDR3 length: 14 residues. With 9 bases clipped from V and 2 bases from J, the junction kept 8 bases outside the gene matches. CDR3 in DNA: TGTGCCAGCAGAACAGGGGGAATTCAAGAGACCCAGTACTTC. It translates to CASRTGGIQETQYF.

This clone has a handful of counts. J is TRBJ2-7 and V is TRBV5-1, with 13 positions matching TRBD2. J lost 2 bases, V lost 4 bases, and 3 bases had no gene match. The CDR3 is 15 residues long. Germline CDR1 SGHRS, CDR2 YFSETQ. CDR3 protein: CASSQLAGGPYEQYF. CDR3 bases: TGCGCCAGCAGCCAACTAGCGGGAGGGCCCTACGAGCAGTACTTC.

This clone has a handful of counts. This chain links TRBV20-1 with TRBJ1-2, with D perhaps matching TRBD1 (5 bases). This CDR3 spans 11 amino acids. Germline values: CDR1 DFQATT, CDR2 SNEGSKA (reference sequence). Trimming removed 5 bases from V and 6 bases from J, with 10 bases in between. In DNA, the CDR3 is TGCAGTGCTGGCTGGGGGGATGGCTACACCTTC. It specifies CSAGWGDGYTF.

The chain links TRBV14 to TRBJ2-5, with 10 positions matching TRBD2. V lost 1 base, J lost 1 base, and 3 bases stayed unmatched. CDR3 length: 16 amino acids. Germline CDR1 reads SGHDN; CDR2 reads FVKESK. The CDR3: CASSQGLAGTQETQYF. The CDR3 coding sequence is TGTGCCAGCAGCCAAGGACTAGCGGGTACCCAAGAGACCCAGTACTTC.

V is TRBV9 and J is TRBJ1-1, with TRBD1 as a possible D gene (6 bases). Trimming left V 4 bases short and J 1 base short, with 11 bases between. Germline assignment: CDR1 SGDLS and CDR2 YYNGEE. The CDR3 has 14 amino acids. The CDR3, as DNA: TGTGCCAGCAGCTTCTTACAGGGGAACACTGAAGCTTTCTTT. Residues: CASSFLQGNTEAFF.